This T cell receptor (beta chain) was captured in a study of blood T cell repertoires in COVID-19 (dated by TCRdb to the early 2020s). For the wider study: The collaborator samples originated in the United States, Italy and Spain and spanned the acute and convalescent phases of COVID-19. The material from the prospective study consisted of cDNA or gDNA derived from T cells, B-cell-depleted T cells, or PBMCs. The dataset comprised deeply sampled blood TCRbeta repertoires from subjects exposed to, actively infected with, or recovered from COVID-19. A freely available public database, intended as a resource for researchers studying the immune response to SARS-CoV-2, is where the repertoires were released. The samples were drawn from two sources: the first 160 participants of the ongoing ImmuneRACE study, and 1,254 subjects contributed by 6 global collaborators. Nearly every sample came with metadata listing a de-identified subject ID, COVID-19 status, age in years and sex. Where available, HLA class I and class II types were obtained from metadata supplied by the sample provider rather than from assay-based typing.

Regarding this clone: No cognate antigen has been identified for it. There are no base qualities to consult, and no much larger clone falls within one base.

TCRbeta CDR3 regions were amplified from genomic DNA by means of the immunoSEQ Assay, a bias-controlled multiplex PCR. In the original analysis: The number of nucleated cells in each sample was estimated by amplification of reference gene primers within the assay. To quantify the absolute abundance of each unique TCRbeta CDR3 rearrangement, sequence reads were collapsed and filtered. For each sample, productive Simpson clonality was calculated as the square root of Simpson's diversity index over productive rearrangements. TCRdb retrieved this table from immuneACCESS and kept in-frame rearrangements only. Not all clones are present; in checked studies, unresolved V genes account for under half, and no reason is known for the remainder. V, J and clone size derive from that table, while D and trimming were established from the DNA sequence. The sample table holds approximately 190,000 clones, of which less than 90% were seen once. Roughly 6.1% of the sample comes from the top ten.

Whole blood was collected in K2EDTA tubes by collaborating institutions according to the institutions' own protocols. Collaborator samples were shipped for TCRbeta analysis as frozen whole blood, isolated PBMCs, or DNA extracted from either sample type. Summary of the overall study and its limitations: Clinical and demographic metadata were provided uncurated, with the amount varying by source and participant.

V has 0 bases trimmed and J has 3 bases trimmed; junction bases matching no gene number 10. The CDR3 holds 17 amino acids from the cysteine to the phenylalanine. The read is trimmed to its CDR3 DNA, 51 bases read in frame from base 1. The germline V gene (reference sequence) provides CDR1 SGHNT and CDR2 YYREEE. Input material: peripheral blood. This TCR was sampled from a woman in her forties with acute or convalescent COVID-19. The sequence joins TRBV5-4 to TRBJ1-2, with 8 bases aligning to TRBD1. The CDR3 corresponds to CASSLGPPDRAHYGYTF. The DNA sequence follows: TGTGCCAGCAGCTTGGGCCCACCGGACAGGGCCCACTATGGCTACACCTTC.